This T cell receptor (beta chain) was profiled in a study of blood T cell repertoires in COVID-19. Study-wide background: The origin of the acute and convalescent COVID-19 samples was the United States, Italy and Spain. PBMCs, B-cell-depleted T cells, or T cells provided the cDNA or gDNA that made up the material.

Authors' processing steps: Using reference gene primer amplification, nucleated cell counts were estimated. TCRdb keeps only in-frame clones here, not all; method: immunoSEQ multiplex PCR. That table is the source of V, J and clone size, and D and trimming were worked out from the DNA. The sample has about 200,000 clones; approximately 84% are singletons. V gave up 0 bases and J gave up 0 bases, with 11 bases separating them. CDR3 length equals 16 residues. The germline gives CDR1 MDHEN, CDR2 SYDVKM. The TCR was taken from a woman of 80 years or more with acute or convalescent COVID-19. Material for sequencing was peripheral blood. The J gene is TRBJ2-5, the V gene TRBV28; no clear D. Here the CDR3 reads CASSLWTSSYQETQYF. CDR3 nucleotides: TGTGCCAGCAGTTTATGGACAAGCTCGTACCAAGAGACCCAGTACTTC.